This TCR beta chain comes out of a study of a mutant IDH1 vaccine in newly diagnosed glioma. Study-wide context: Sex among treated patients split about 60% male, roughly 38% female; mean age was approximately 41 years.

Stated time point: week 47, end of study. Topical imiquimod accompanied each vaccine dose, which consisted of 300 ug of mutant IDH1 20-mer peptide. New astrocytomas of WHO grade 3 or 4 that were IDH1-mutant and ATRX-lost were found in the donors. Germline-derived CDR1 and CDR2 are SGHVS and FNYEAQ. The V gene lost 4 bases and the J gene lost 5 bases, with 6 bases spanning the gap. This CDR3 spans 11 amino acids. A remark on this clone: Its antigen is not known.

Sequencing used immunoSEQ multiplex PCR; TCRdb keeps in-frame clones, though not all of them. The table records approximately 52,000 clones, over 75% of them present only once. Sequenced material: PBMCs, taken from a glioma patient whose treatment included an IDH1 peptide vaccine. V and J are TRBV7-6 and TRBJ2-7; no firm D call. This sequence was found in a middle-aged woman with glioma. Some clones in this sample may be carry-over from other donors' samples. The CDR3: CASSSDHEQYF. The DNA for the CDR3 is TGTGCCAGCAGCTCCGACCACGAGCAGTACTTC.